Listed here are 31 T cell receptor beta chains from one sample, sequenced in a study of a mutant IDH1 vaccine in newly diagnosed glioma. Method: immunoSEQ multiplex PCR; TCRdb's copy keeps in-frame clones and lacks some. This repertoire shows 70,000 to 95,000 clones, about four fifths found once; its top ten account for 5.3%. Time point of the sample: baseline, week 1 (first vaccination visit). Specified treatment: pre-vaccination baseline after standard-of-care therapy. Sequencing was performed on PBMCs, taken from a glioma patient treated with radiotherapy, temozolomide or both. These receptors were taken from a man between 35 and 55 years old with glioma. Some clones in this sample may be carry-over from other donors' samples.

The CDR3 protein is CASRLWTEAFF. The CDR3 bases are TGTGCCAGCAGGTTGTGGACTGAAGCTTTCTTT. The chain recombines TRBV6-1 with TRBJ1-1; D gene ambiguous. The length of the CDR3 is 11 residues. With 6 bases removed from V and 5 bases from J, the gap between germline ends came to 7 bases. Germline CDR1 is MNHNS and CDR2 is SASEGT.

The rearrangement joins TRBV6-5 to TRBJ2-7, with a possible D match to TRBD2 (6 bases). CDR1 is MNHEY, CDR2 SVGAGI, per germline. V was clipped by 0 bases and J by 4 bases, with 16 bases between them. The CDR3 has 16 residues. The DNA of the CDR3 is TGTGCCAGCAGTTACTCTCGGTCTAGCGAGATTTACGAGCAGTACTTC. It is translated as CASSYSRSSEIYEQYF.

The chain joins TRBV30 to TRBJ2-6, with D hard to call. The V gene's germline CDR1 is GTSNPN and CDR2 SVGIG (reference sequence). The V and J ends lost 5 bases and 0 bases respectively, with 8 bases between them. The CDR3 has 14 residues. The CDR3, as DNA: TGTGCCTGGGGCCTCGGCTCTGGGGCCAACGTCCTGACTTTC. Amino acid sequence: CAWGLGSGANVLTF. The variable domain in full, completed from reference TRBV30 and TRBJ2-6, reads SQTIHQWPATLVQPVGSPLSLECTVEGTSNPNLYWYRQAAGRGLQLLFYSVGIGQISSEVPQNLSASRPQDRQFILSSKKLLLSDSGFYLCAWGLGSGANVLTFGAGSRLTVL.

V gene TRBV29-1 combines with J gene TRBJ1-2; D gene ambiguous. CDR1 and CDR2 from the germline V gene are SQVTM and ANQGSEA. Trimming left V 0 bases short and J 5 bases short, with 10 bases between. This CDR3 region has 13 residues. The CDR3 nucleotides are TGCAGCGTTGAAGAGGGAGTCGGTTATGGCTACACCTTC. It codes for CSVEEGVGYGYTF. The whole variable domain, filled in from reference TRBV29-1 and TRBJ1-2, reads SAVISQKPSRDICQRGTSLTIQCQVDSQVTMMFWYRQQPGQSLTLIATANQGSEATYESGFVIDKFPISRPNLTFSTLTVSNMSPEDSSIYLCSVEEGVGYGYTFGSGTRLTVV.

The gene calls are TRBV5-1 and TRBJ2-7; possibly TRBD1 for D (8 bases). CDR1 and CDR2 (germline): SGHRS, YFSETQ. V lost 0 bases, J lost 5 bases, and 15 bases lay in between. This CDR3 comprises 15 residues. DNA for the CDR3: TGCGCCAGCAGCTTGGCCGGACAGGGAGGGCACGAGCAGTACTTC. It codes for CASSLAGQGGHEQYF.

This clone was detected only a few times. The chain employs TRBV7-9 and TRBJ1-2; 9 positions match TRBD1. Looked up from germline, CDR1 is SEHNR and CDR2 is FQNEAQ (reference sequence). The CDR3 sequence is 15 residues long. V shed 5 bases and J 8 bases; nucleotides not matched to a gene: 12. The CDR3 reads CASSQQSGQGRGYTF. In DNA, the CDR3 is TGTGCCAGCAGCCAGCAATCGGGACAGGGTAGGGGCTACACCTTC.

CDR3 sequence (DNA): TGTGCCTGGAGTACCACAGGGGGCGCTCAGCCCCAGCATTTT. Encoded protein: CAWSTTGGAQPQHF. The chain joins TRBV30 to TRBJ1-5, with 9 positions matching TRBD1. CDR1 and CDR2 (germline): GTSNPN, SVGIG (reference sequence). V lost 2 bases and J lost 6; bases outside the gene matches: 5. This CDR3 is 14 amino acids long.

The chain employs TRBV7-9 and TRBJ1-6, with TRBD1 identical over 8 bases. Germline V gene data show CDR1 as SEHNR and CDR2 as FQNEAQ (reference sequence). CDR3 length: 15 residues. J was trimmed by 6 bases and V by 1 base; bases with no gene match: 2. The CDR3: CASSLGTGSNSPLHF. CDR3 sequence (DNA): TGTGCCAGCAGCTTAGGGACAGGGAGTAATTCACCCCTCCACTTT.

This chain uses TRBV5-1 with TRBJ2-2; 8 bases are shared with TRBD2. V lost 6 bases to trimming and J lost 5 bases; unmatched junction nucleotides: 12. Germline V gives CDR1 SGHRS, CDR2 YFSETQ. The CDR3 length is 16 residues. The CDR3 DNA sequence: TGCGCCAGCACGAAAGCGCGGGGGGAGGCGACCGGGGAGCTGTTTTTT. Protein product: CASTKARGEATGELFF.

The V gene is TRBV4-1, the J gene TRBJ1-2; no firm D call. V gave up 0 bases and J gave up 6 bases, with 14 bases separating them. This CDR3 has 15 amino acids. Germline assignment: CDR1 MGHRA and CDR2 YSYEKL. CDR3 in amino acids: CASSQEDSQLDGYTF. The CDR3 nucleotides read TGCGCCAGCAGCCAAGAAGATTCCCAGTTGGATGGCTACACCTTC.

This chain joins TRBV6-9 and TRBJ1-5; tentatively, D is TRBD1 (5 bases). The CDR3 consists of 15 residues. The germline CDR1 and CDR2 sequences are MNHGY and SVAAGI. The V end was cut by 1 base, the J end by 5 bases, with 12 bases between. In DNA form, the CDR3 reads TGTGCCAGCAGTTATTGGTTGGGGGGGTATCAGCCCCAGCATTTT. Residues: CASSYWLGGYQPQHF.

The chain employs TRBV5-1 and TRBJ1-2; 8 bases are a match to TRBD1. The V gene's germline CDR1 is SGHRS and CDR2 YFSETQ. The J segment lost 6 bases and the V segment lost 4 bases, leaving 8 bases of the junction unmatched. This CDR3 is 14 amino acids long. The CDR3: CASSGLKTGDGYTF. The CDR3 coding sequence is TGCGCCAGCAGCGGCCTCAAGACAGGGGATGGCTACACCTTC. The full variable domain, with the rest looked up from reference TRBV5-1 and TRBJ1-2, is KAGVTQTPRYLIKTRGQQVTLSCSPISGHRSVSWYQQTPGQGLQFLFEYFSETQRNKGNFPGRFSGRQFSNSRSEMNVSTLELGDSALYLCASSGLKTGDGYTFGSGTRLTVV.

This chain connects TRBV6-4 to TRBJ2-7, with 8 nucleotides matching TRBD1. Germline loops: CDR1 MRHNA, CDR2 SNTAGT. The trim removed 8 bases at V and 2 bases at J, leaving 2 bases unmatched. There are 12 residues in the CDR3. This CDR3 is CASRDRPYEQYF. In DNA, the CDR3 is TGTGCCAGCCGGGACAGGCCCTACGAGCAGTACTTC.

The chain links TRBV29-1 to TRBJ2-2; D is perhaps TRBD2 (6 bases). The CDR3 is made up of 14 amino acids. V was trimmed by 1 base and J by 7 bases, leaving 13 bases between them. Per germline, CDR1 SQVTM and CDR2 ANQGSEA. CDR3 nucleotide sequence: TGCAGCGTTGAAGTGAATTGGGGAGGCGGGGAGCTGTTTTTT. It specifies CSVEVNWGGGELFF.

The chain employs TRBV5-1 and TRBJ2-7, with 13 bases lining up with TRBD2. From germline, CDR1 is SGHRS and CDR2 YFSETQ. After removal of 4 bases from V and 2 bases from J, the junction contained 12 bases not matched to a gene. This CDR3 region has 18 residues. In DNA, the CDR3 is TGCGCCAGCAGCCTCCGGTTTGGGACTAGCGGGGATACCTACGAGCAGTACTTC. The encoded protein is CASSLRFGTSGDTYEQYF.

The genes are TRBV6-1 and TRBJ1-1; D is undetermined. CDR3 length: 16 amino acids. CDR1 and CDR2 (germline): MNHNS, SASEGT. V shed 0 bases and J shed 0 bases, with 11 bases lying between them. Here the CDR3 reads CASSEAGGILNTEAFF. Written as DNA, the CDR3 is TGTGCCAGCAGTGAAGCGGGCGGGATATTGAACACTGAAGCTTTCTTT.

This clone was found once. The chain combines TRBV4-1 with TRBJ2-7; no clear D. The CDR3 contains 15 residues. Trimming pared 0 bases from V and 4 bases from J, leaving 13 bases between. Per the germline V gene, CDR1 is MGHRA and CDR2 is YSYEKL. CDR3 loop: CASSQDVYPAYEQYF. The CDR3 DNA follows: TGCGCCAGCAGCCAAGACGTCTACCCCGCGTACGAGCAGTACTTC.

The chain joins TRBV6-5 to TRBJ2-1, with TRBD1 identical over 7 bases. Germline V gene lookup returns CDR1 MNHEY and CDR2 SVGAGI. J was trimmed by 5 bases and V by 2 bases; bases with no gene match: 6. The CDR3 has 15 residues. CDR3 coding DNA: TGTGCCAGCAGTTACAGGACAGGCATTAACAATGAGCAGTTCTTC. Residues: CASSYRTGINNEQFF.

A remark on this clone: Germline is not matched at one junction end, which may reflect a read error. The chain recombines TRBV29-1 with TRBJ2-4, with 7 bases lining up with TRBD2. The CDR3 is made up of 13 amino acids. Germline CDR1 and CDR2: SQVTM and ANQGSEA. The CDR3 loop is CSIEWEGTNIQYF. CDR3 bases: TGCAGCATTGAATGGGAGGGGACGAACATTCAGTACTTC.

The chain links TRBV27 to TRBJ1-6; D remains unclear. The CDR3 consists of 15 residues. V dropped 7 bases and J dropped 5 bases, with 15 bases sitting between them. Germline loops: CDR1 MNHEY, CDR2 SMNVEV (reference sequence). The CDR3 is CASTRGFADNSPLHF. CDR3 DNA: TGTGCCAGCACTAGAGGGTTCGCGGATAATTCACCCCTCCACTTT.

This chain links TRBV5-1 with TRBJ1-2; 10 bases match TRBD1. Looked up from germline, CDR1 is SGHRS and CDR2 is YFSETQ. V lost 4 bases to trimming and J lost 2 bases; unmatched junction nucleotides: 14. The CDR3 spans 18 residues. The CDR3 sequence: CASSPRPGTGVSNYGYTF. The CDR3 DNA follows: TGCGCCAGCAGCCCCCGGCCCGGGACAGGGGTTTCGAACTATGGCTACACCTTC.

The genes are TRBV30 and TRBJ1-6, with a possible D match to TRBD1 (5 bases). The CDR3 length is 15 residues. Germline V lookup: CDR1 GTSNPN, CDR2 SVGIG (reference sequence). Trimming removed 7 bases from V and 10 bases from J, with 23 bases in between. This chain's CDR3 is CALKAEGRWWSPLHF. The CDR3 nucleotides are TGTGCCTTGAAGGCTGAGGGGAGATGGTGGTCACCCCTCCACTTT. Looking up the rest from reference TRBV30 and TRBJ1-6 gives the full variable domain: SQTIHQWPATLVQPVGSPLSLECTVEGTSNPNLYWYRQAAGRGLQLLFYSVGIGQISSEVPQNLSASRPQDRQFILSSKKLLLSDSGFYLCALKAEGRWWSPLHFGNGTRLTVT.

The chain's CDR3 is CAWSSIGTVGSPLHF. For the CDR3, the DNA is TGTGCCTGGAGTTCTATAGGGACAGTGGGTTCACCCCTCCACTTT. The rearrangement links TRBV30 to TRBJ1-6, with 7 bases that match TRBD1. Per germline, CDR1 GTSNPN and CDR2 SVGIG (reference sequence). The CDR3 is made up of 15 amino acids. With 2 bases clipped from V and 9 bases from J, the junction kept 10 bases outside the gene matches. The entire variable domain, with the rest obtained from reference TRBV30 and TRBJ1-6, is as follows: SQTIHQWPATLVQPVGSPLSLECTVEGTSNPNLYWYRQAAGRGLQLLFYSVGIGQISSEVPQNLSASRPQDRQFILSSKKLLLSDSGFYLCAWSSIGTVGSPLHFGNGTRLTVT.

The J gene is TRBJ1-2, the V gene TRBV7-9; D gene ambiguous. CDR1 and CDR2 (germline): SEHNR, FQNEAQ (reference sequence). The CDR3 totals 13 residues. Trimming removed 6 bases at V and 4 bases at J, with 12 bases between. CDR3 loop: CASSKLEAYGYTF. CDR3 nucleotide sequence: TGTGCCAGCAGTAAGCTGGAAGCCTATGGCTACACCTTC. Filled out from reference TRBV7-9 and TRBJ1-2, the complete variable domain reads DTGVSQNPRHKITKRGQNVTFRCDPISEHNRLYWYRQTLGQGPEFLTYFQNEAQLEKSRLLSDRFSAERPKGSFSTLEIQRTEQGDSAMYLCASSKLEAYGYTFGSGTRLTVV.

V gene TRBV2 combines with J gene TRBJ2-2; 11 positions agree with TRBD2. The CDR3 length is 16 residues. Germline loops: CDR1 SNHLY, CDR2 FYNNEI. V trimming: 0 bases; J trimming: 4 bases; junction bases outside the gene matches: 1. The CDR3 coding sequence is TGTGCCAGCAGTGAAGCTAGCGGGGGGGGCACCGGGGAGCTGTTTTTT. Protein product: CASSEASGGGTGELFF. The variable domain in full, with the rest retrieved from reference TRBV2 and TRBJ2-2, is EPEVTQTPSHQVTQMGQEVILRCVPISNHLYFYWYRQILGQKVEFLVSFYNNEISEKSEIFDDQFSVERPDGSNFTLKIRSTKLEDSAMYFCASSEASGGGTGELFFGEGSRLTVL.

The rearrangement joins TRBV19 to TRBJ2-5, with 11 bases aligning to TRBD1. Germline V gene data show CDR1 as LNHDA and CDR2 as SQIVND (reference sequence). The junction had 7 bases not matched to a gene; V was cut back by 5 bases and J by 5 bases. The CDR3 consists of 15 residues. The CDR3, as DNA: TGTGCCAGTAGTCGGACAGGGGGCTTCGGGGAGACCCAGTACTTC. Amino acid sequence: CASSRTGGFGETQYF.

The rearrangement uses TRBV15 and TRBJ2-7, with 8 nucleotides matching TRBD2. Germline V gives CDR1 LNHNV, CDR2 YYDKDF (reference sequence). The CDR3 length is 15 residues. The ends lost 2 bases at V and 5 bases at J; junction bases unmatched: 8. This CDR3 reads CATSRKVTSEDEQYF. CDR3 in DNA: TGTGCCACCAGCAGAAAAGTGACTAGCGAAGACGAGCAGTACTTC.

The chain recombines TRBV5-4 with TRBJ2-1, with 8 positions matching TRBD2. Trimming took 4 bases from V and 3 from J; bases not matched to a gene: 9. The CDR3 has 16 amino acids. Germline loops: CDR1 SGHNT, CDR2 YYREEE (reference sequence). The chain's CDR3 is CASSAGRAGGYNEQFF. CDR3 nucleotide sequence: TGTGCCAGCAGCGCCGGGAGGGCGGGGGGCTACAATGAGCAGTTCTTC.

The chain uses TRBV30 and TRBJ1-4; TRBD1 might be the D (6 bases). This CDR3 has 14 residues. In germline, CDR1 is GTSNPN, CDR2 SVGIG (reference sequence). V was cut by 1 base and J by 6 bases, with 12 bases left in between. CDR3 sequence reads: CAWSGGGLHEKLFF. Here the CDR3 DNA reads TGTGCCTGGAGTGGAGGGGGACTGCATGAAAAACTGTTTTTT.

The rearrangement joins TRBV6-5 to TRBJ1-2; 9 nucleotides line up with TRBD1. The CDR3 is made up of 14 amino acids. Germline values: CDR1 MNHEY, CDR2 SVGAGI. With 4 bases clipped from V and 2 bases from J, the junction kept 2 bases outside the gene matches. CDR3 sequence reads: CASSSGQGNYGYTF. The CDR3 DNA follows: TGTGCCAGCAGTTCGGGACAGGGAAACTATGGCTACACCTTC.

The chain couples TRBV11-2 to TRBJ1-1, with 7 bases that match TRBD1. Per the germline V gene, CDR1 is SGHAT and CDR2 is FQNNGV. The trim removed 6 bases at V and 9 bases at J, leaving 4 bases unmatched. CDR3 length equals 11 residues. CDR3 in amino acids: CASRKGAKAFF. In nucleotides, the CDR3 is TGTGCCAGCAGGAAGGGGGCGAAAGCTTTCTTT.